These 23 T cell receptor beta chains were all obtained from the same sample, sequenced in a study of CXCR3-negative and CXCR3-positive naive CD8 T cells. The TRB libraries of cDNA were built by UMI-labeled 5' RACE. TCRdb reprocessed the 5' RACE reads, keeping one entry per CDR3 protein, no DNA. The sample table sets out 48,000 or so distinct CDR3 sequences. Sequencing was carried out using memory CD8+ T cells from blood. These receptors all stem from a human donor in good health. Some clones in this sample may be carry-over from other donors' samples.

V and J are TRBV28 and TRBJ2-7. CDR3 length: 13 residues. Germline assignment: CDR1 MDHEN and CDR2 SYDVKM. CDR3 region: CASSLYRNYEQYF. Full variable domain (rest looked up from reference TRBV28 and TRBJ2-7): DVKVTQSSRYLVKRTGEKVFLECVQDMDHENMFWYRQDPGLGLRLIYFSYDVKMKEKGDIPEGYSVSREKKERFSLILESASTNQTSMYLCASSLYRNYEQYFGPGTRLTVT.

The chain combines TRBV3-1 with TRBJ2-1; TCRdb designates TRBD2, a call that cannot be tested without DNA. The germline V gene has CDR1 LGHDT and CDR2 YNNKEL (reference sequence). The CDR3 runs 15 residues. The CDR3 here is CASSQELAGGNEQFF.

This chain joins TRBV5-6 and TRBJ2-5; the D call of TRBD2 rests on TCRdb alone, since no DNA is present to check it. CDR3 size: 19 residues. Per the germline V gene, CDR1 is SGHDT and CDR2 is YYEEEE. CDR3 protein: CASSPGPTSSSGKQETQYF.

The chain joins TRBV6-2 or TRBV6-3 to TRBJ2-7; with no DNA, the TCRdb D assignment of TRBD1 cannot be verified. There are 13 residues in the CDR3. CDR1 MNHEY and CDR2 SVGEGT come from the germline V gene. The CDR3 here is CASSYSTGYEQYF.

The rearrangement joins TRBV4-3 to TRBJ2-1; with no DNA, the TCRdb D assignment of TRBD1 cannot be verified. Germline V gene lookup returns CDR1 LGHNA and CDR2 YSLEER. The CDR3 extends over 14 amino acids. The CDR3 region is CASSPTTGYNEQFF.

The CDR3: CASSLTGGEKLFF. V is TRBV7-9 and J is TRBJ1-4; the TRBD1 assignment by TCRdb is unverifiable without DNA. The CDR3 totals 13 residues. Germline CDR1 is SEHNR and CDR2 is FQNEAQ (reference sequence).

V gene TRBV28 combines with J gene TRBJ2-7; lacking DNA, the TRBD1 call made by TCRdb goes unchecked. Germline loops: CDR1 MDHEN, CDR2 SYDVKM. The CDR3 spans 15 residues. CDR3 region: CATVPEPGQGDEQYF.

J is TRBJ1-5 and V is TRBV20-1; no DNA is available, so the TRBD1 call from TCRdb remains unchecked. CDR1 DFQATT and CDR2 SNEGSKA come from the germline V gene (reference sequence). The CDR3 totals 15 residues. The CDR3 reads CSARDHTGGSQPQHF.

The chain uses TRBV7-9 and TRBJ2-7; TCRdb returns TRBD1, unconfirmable since there is no DNA. The CDR3 sequence is 14 residues long. Germline CDR1 and CDR2: SEHNR and FQNEAQ (reference sequence). The CDR3 here is CASSYADRLYEQYF. Looking up the rest from reference TRBV7-9 and TRBJ2-7 gives the full variable domain: DTGVSQNPRHKITKRGQNVTFRCDPISEHNRLYWYRQTLGQGPEFLTYFQNEAQLEKSRLLSDRFSAERPKGSFSTLEIQRTEQGDSAMYLCASSYADRLYEQYFGPGTRLTVT.

The chain carries TRBV29-1 and TRBJ1-1; the TCRdb D gene call, TRBD1, has no DNA to confirm it. This CDR3 has 14 residues. Germline V CDR1 and CDR2: SQVTM, ANQGSEA. CDR3 protein: CSVIAGTGDTEAFF. Complete variable domain (other parts from reference TRBV29-1 and TRBJ1-1): SAVISQKPSRDICQRGTSLTIQCQVDSQVTMMFWYRQQPGQSLTLIATANQGSEATYESGFVIDKFPISRPNLTFSTLTVSNMSPEDSSIYLCSVIAGTGDTEAFFGQGTRLTVV.

Frequency places this clonotype as medium-sized (0.01 to 0.1%). The V call is TRBV20-1, the J call TRBJ2-1. CDR1 and CDR2 from the germline V gene are DFQATT and SNEGSKA (reference sequence). CDR3 length equals 15 residues. The CDR3 reads CSARDIASSYNEQFF.

The J gene is TRBJ2-2, the V gene TRBV28; as DNA is missing, the TRBD1 call by TCRdb cannot be tested. The CDR3 is 14 amino acids. Germline V gene lookup returns CDR1 MDHEN and CDR2 SYDVKM. The chain's CDR3 is CASRSIRGIGELFF.

The chain combines TRBV21-1 with TRBJ2-7. TRBV21-1 is an annotated pseudogene. The CDR3 contains 15 residues. This CDR3 is CASSRLDKGKGEQYF.

The CDR3 protein is CASSYSRAPRYNEQFF. The gene calls are TRBV6-2 or TRBV6-3 and TRBJ2-1; TCRdb lists TRBD1, though no DNA is available to test this call. The CDR3 contains 16 residues. Germline V lookup: CDR1 MNHEY, CDR2 SVGEGT.

This sequence joins TRBV29-1 and TRBJ1-2; TCRdb gives TRBD1 as the D gene, but with no DNA this cannot be confirmed. Germline V gives CDR1 SQVTM, CDR2 ANQGSEA. The CDR3 loop spans 13 amino acids. The CDR3 here is CSVEPQENYGYTF.

The V call is TRBV9, the J call TRBJ2-3. The CDR3 contains 14 residues. CDR1 and CDR2 (germline): SGDLS, YYNGEE. This CDR3 is CASSAYEEFDTQYF. The full variable domain, its missing parts supplied by reference TRBV9 and TRBJ2-3, is DSGVTQTPKHLITATGQRVTLRCSPRSGDLSVYWYQQSLDQGLQFLIQYYNGEERAKGNILERFSAQQFPDLHSELNLSSLELGDSALYFCASSAYEEFDTQYFGPGTRLTVL.

The chain carries TRBV9 and TRBJ2-7. This CDR3 comprises 14 residues. The germline V gene has CDR1 SGDLS and CDR2 YYNGEE. This CDR3 is CASSVQDPSYEQYF.

The V call is TRBV12-3 or TRBV12-4, the J call TRBJ2-1; the D gene TCRdb calls, TRBD2, cannot be checked with no DNA. CDR3 length: 14 amino acids. The CDR3 reads CASSETGTSNEQFF.

The chain employs TRBV29-1 and TRBJ2-7; with no DNA, the TCRdb D assignment of TRBD2 cannot be verified. CDR3 length: 14 amino acids. Per the germline V gene, CDR1 is SQVTM and CDR2 is ANQGSEA. The CDR3 here is CSVLAGVGSHEQYF.

The rearrangement links TRBV7-2 to TRBJ1-6; TCRdb designates TRBD1, a call that cannot be tested without DNA. The CDR3 length is 16 residues. Germline values: CDR1 SGHTA, CDR2 FQGNSA. The CDR3 region is CASSRRDPSYNSPLHF.

This chain joins TRBV6-5 and TRBJ2-7; TCRdb's D call, TRBD2, is unchecked because there is no DNA. Germline loops: CDR1 MNHEY, CDR2 SVGAGI. The CDR3 length is 19 residues. CDR3 region: CASSYSIGEGMEWSYEQYF.

The J gene is TRBJ2-7, the V gene TRBV27; TCRdb's D call, TRBD1, is unchecked because there is no DNA. The V gene's germline CDR1 is MNHEY and CDR2 SMNVEV (reference sequence). The CDR3 covers 14 residues. CDR3 in amino acids: CASSGDDGSYEQYF.

V gene TRBV2 combines with J gene TRBJ2-3; TCRdb selects TRBD1, and the lack of DNA leaves this call unchecked. The CDR3 totals 13 residues. In germline, CDR1 is SNHLY, CDR2 FYNNEI. This CDR3 is CASRPGSTDTQYF.